The T cell receptor (beta chain) under discussion was sequenced for a study of cytomegalovirus exposure and HLA in healthy donors. Study-wide points: In a later analysis, HLA-associated TCR beta chains were more clonally expanded than equally common others. About 150 TCR beta chains were listed as cytomegalovirus-associated.

With regard to this clone: Its antigen is as yet unknown.

PCR involved 60 Vbeta and 13 Jbeta primers. This table comes from immunoSEQ multiplex PCR, and its TCRdb copy is limited to in-frame clones, with some not included. Here the sample table reports 150,000 or so clones. CDR3 length: 14 residues. CDR1 is MNHEY and CDR2 is SMNVEV in the germline V gene (reference sequence). V shed 8 bases and J shed 1 base, with 12 bases lying between them. The chain couples TRBV27 to TRBJ2-4; tentatively, D is TRBD1 (6 bases). Sequenced: PBMCs. The source is a woman aged 40 to 55 in good health and CMV-seropositive. CDR3 bases: TGTGCCAGCTCCGTCCAGGGGGCCAAAAACATTCAGTACTTC. Translated: CASSVQGAKNIQYF.